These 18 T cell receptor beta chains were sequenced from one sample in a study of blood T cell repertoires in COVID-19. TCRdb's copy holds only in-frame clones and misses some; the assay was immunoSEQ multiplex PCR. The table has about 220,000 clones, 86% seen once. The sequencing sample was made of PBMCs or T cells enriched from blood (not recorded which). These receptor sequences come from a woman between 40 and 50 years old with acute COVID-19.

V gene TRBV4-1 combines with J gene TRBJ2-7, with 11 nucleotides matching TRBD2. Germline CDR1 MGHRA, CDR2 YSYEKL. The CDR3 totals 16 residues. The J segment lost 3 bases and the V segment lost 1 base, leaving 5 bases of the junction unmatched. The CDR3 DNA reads TGCGCCAGCAGCCAAGGGAAAGGACTAGCGGGCTACGAGCAGTACTTC. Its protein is CASSQGKGLAGYEQYF.

The CDR3 coding sequence is TGCGCCAGCAGCTCCGGACGGGGGGCGCGGTTGGAAACTGAAGCTTTCTTT. The encoded protein is CASSSGRGARLETEAFF. The V and J genes are TRBV5-1 and TRBJ1-1; D possibly corresponds to TRBD1 (6 bases). Trimming shortened V by 3 bases and J by 5 bases, and 23 bases separated the two germline ends. This CDR3 is 17 amino acids long. In germline, CDR1 is SGHRS, CDR2 YFSETQ. Using reference TRBV5-1 and TRBJ1-1 for the parts outside the CDR3, the full variable domain is KAGVTQTPRYLIKTRGQQVTLSCSPISGHRSVSWYQQTPGQGLQFLFEYFSETQRNKGNFPGRFSGRQFSNSRSEMNVSTLELGDSALYLCASSSGRGARLETEAFFGQGTRLTVV.

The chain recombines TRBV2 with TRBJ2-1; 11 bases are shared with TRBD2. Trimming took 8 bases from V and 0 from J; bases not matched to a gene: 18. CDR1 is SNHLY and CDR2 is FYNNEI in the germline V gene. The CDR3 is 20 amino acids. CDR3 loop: CASGASGGHSAVSSYNEQFF. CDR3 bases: TGTGCCAGCGGGGCTAGCGGGGGGCACTCAGCCGTGAGCTCCTACAATGAGCAGTTCTTC.

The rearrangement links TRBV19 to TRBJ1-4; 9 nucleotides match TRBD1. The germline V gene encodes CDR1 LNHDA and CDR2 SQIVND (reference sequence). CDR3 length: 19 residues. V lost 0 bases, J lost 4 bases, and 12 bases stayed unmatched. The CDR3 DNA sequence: TGTGCCAGTAGTATAGATCGGGGACAGGGCTACATCATTAATGAAAAACTGTTTTTT. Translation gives CASSIDRGQGYIINEKLFF.

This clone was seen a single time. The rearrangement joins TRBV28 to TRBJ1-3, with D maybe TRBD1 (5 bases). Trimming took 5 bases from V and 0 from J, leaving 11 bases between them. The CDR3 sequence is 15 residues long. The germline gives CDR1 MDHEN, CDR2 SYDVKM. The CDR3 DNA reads TGTGCCAGCAGTCGATCAGGGAACTCTGGAAACACCATATATTTT. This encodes CASSRSGNSGNTIYF.

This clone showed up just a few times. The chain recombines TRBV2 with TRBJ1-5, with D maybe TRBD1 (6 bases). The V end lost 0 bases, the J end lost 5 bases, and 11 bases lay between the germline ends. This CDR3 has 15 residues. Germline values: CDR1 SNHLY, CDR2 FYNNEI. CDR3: CASSEARQGYQPQHF. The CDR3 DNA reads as TGTGCCAGCAGTGAAGCGCGCCAGGGGTATCAGCCCCAGCATTTT.

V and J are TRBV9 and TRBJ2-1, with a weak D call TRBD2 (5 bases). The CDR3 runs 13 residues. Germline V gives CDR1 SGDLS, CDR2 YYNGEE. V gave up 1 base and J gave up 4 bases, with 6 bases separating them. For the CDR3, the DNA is TGTGCCAGCAGCGTACCGGGGTACAATGAGCAGTTCTTC. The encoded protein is CASSVPGYNEQFF.

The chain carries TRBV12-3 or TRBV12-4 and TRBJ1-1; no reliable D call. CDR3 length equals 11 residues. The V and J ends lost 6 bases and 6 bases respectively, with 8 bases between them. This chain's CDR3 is CASSRSAEAFF. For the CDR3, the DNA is TGTGCCAGCAGCCGATCGGCTGAAGCTTTCTTT.

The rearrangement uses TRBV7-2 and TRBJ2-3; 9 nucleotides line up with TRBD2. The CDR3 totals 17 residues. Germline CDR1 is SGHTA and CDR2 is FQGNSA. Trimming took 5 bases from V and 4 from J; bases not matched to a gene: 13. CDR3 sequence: CASSGSGGGGGADTQYF. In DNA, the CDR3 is TGTGCCAGCAGCGGGAGTGGTGGTGGCGGGGGGGCAGATACGCAGTATTTT.

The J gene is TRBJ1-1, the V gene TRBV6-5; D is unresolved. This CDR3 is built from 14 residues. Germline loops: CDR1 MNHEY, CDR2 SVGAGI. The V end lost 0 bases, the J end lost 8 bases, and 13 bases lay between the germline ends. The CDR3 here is CASSYSTRGLEAFF. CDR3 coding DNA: TGTGCCAGCAGTTACTCGACTAGAGGTCTAGAAGCTTTCTTT.

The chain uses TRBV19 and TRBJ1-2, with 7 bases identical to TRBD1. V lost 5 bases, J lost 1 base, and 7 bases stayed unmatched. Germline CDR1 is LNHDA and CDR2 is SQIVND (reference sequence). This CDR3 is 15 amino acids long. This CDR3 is CASSFNQGVNYGYTF. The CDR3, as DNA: TGTGCCAGTAGTTTCAATCAGGGGGTTAACTATGGCTACACCTTC.

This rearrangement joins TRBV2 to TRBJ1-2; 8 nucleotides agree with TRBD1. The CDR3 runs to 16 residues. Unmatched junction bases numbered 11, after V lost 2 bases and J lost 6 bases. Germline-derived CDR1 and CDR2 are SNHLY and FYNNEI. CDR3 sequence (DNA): TGTGCCAGCAGTGAACGTGGACAGGGATTCTTTGATGGCTACACCTTC. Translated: CASSERGQGFFDGYTF.

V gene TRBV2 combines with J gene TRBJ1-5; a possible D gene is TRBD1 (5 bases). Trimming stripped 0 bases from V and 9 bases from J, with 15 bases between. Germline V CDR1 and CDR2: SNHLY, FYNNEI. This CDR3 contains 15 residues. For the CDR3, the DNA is TGTGCCAGCAGTGAAGCGCAGGGTGGGTTGGTGCCCCAGCATTTT. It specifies CASSEAQGGLVPQHF.

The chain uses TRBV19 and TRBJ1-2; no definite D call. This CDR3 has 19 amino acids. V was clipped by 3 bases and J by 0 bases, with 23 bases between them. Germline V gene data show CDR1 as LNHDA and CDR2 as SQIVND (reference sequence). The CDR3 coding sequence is TGTGCCAGTAGTATTTCCCTTACACCCGGGATAAACTCTAACTATGGCTACACCTTC. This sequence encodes CASSISLTPGINSNYGYTF.

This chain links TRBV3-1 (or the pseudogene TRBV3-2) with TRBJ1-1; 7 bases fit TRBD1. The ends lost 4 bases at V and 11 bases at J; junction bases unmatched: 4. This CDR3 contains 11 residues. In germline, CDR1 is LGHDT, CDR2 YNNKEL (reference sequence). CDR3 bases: TGTGCCAGCAGCCGAGGGACAGAGGCTTTCTTT. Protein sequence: CASSRGTEAFF.

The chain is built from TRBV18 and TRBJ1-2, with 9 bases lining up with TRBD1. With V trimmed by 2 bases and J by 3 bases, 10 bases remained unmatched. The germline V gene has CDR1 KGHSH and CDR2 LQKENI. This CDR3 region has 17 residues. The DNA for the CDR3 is TGTGCCAGCTCACCAAAGACACAGGGGGCTTTTGACTATGGCTACACCTTC. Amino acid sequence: CASSPKTQGAFDYGYTF.

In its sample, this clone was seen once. The DNA for the CDR3 is TGTGCCAGCAGTTACCGAGGGACAGGCATCGATATTCGCTACACCTTC. Encoded protein: CASSYRGTGIDIRYTF. The chain links TRBV6-5 to TRBJ1-2; 8 nucleotides align to TRBD1. Trimming removed 2 bases from V and 9 bases from J; junction bases left unmatched: 14. From germline, CDR1 is MNHEY and CDR2 SVGAGI. The CDR3 spans 16 residues.

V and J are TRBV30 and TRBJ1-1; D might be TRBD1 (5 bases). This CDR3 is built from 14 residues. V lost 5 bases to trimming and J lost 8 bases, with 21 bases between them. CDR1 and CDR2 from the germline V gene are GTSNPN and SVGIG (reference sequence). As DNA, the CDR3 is TGTGCCTGGCAGGGTAATGTTAGAACACTCGAAGCTTTCTTT. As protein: CAWQGNVRTLEAFF.